The TCR beta chain under discussion was sequenced for a study of cytomegalovirus exposure and HLA in healthy donors. Trimming cost V 5 bases and J 3 bases; bases outside gene matches: 10. This CDR3 is 15 amino acids long. Germline loops: CDR1 SGHNT, CDR2 YYREEE (reference sequence). The study ran its PCR with 60 Vbeta and 13 Jbeta primers. The repertoire was sequenced with immunoSEQ multiplex PCR; TCRdb's copy has only in-frame clones and lacks some. The sample includes about 300,000 clones, roughly 88% of them seen just once. The clonotype was recovered from a man aged 40-49 years in good health and CMV-seropositive. This chain joins TRBV5-4 and TRBJ2-5; 7 bases line up with TRBD2. The source material was PBMCs. In nucleotides, the CDR3 is TGTGCCAGCAGTCTCCGGGAGCGGGGCGAAGAGACCCAGTACTTC. This codes for CASSLRERGEETQYF. The whole variable domain, remainder taken from reference TRBV5-4 and TRBJ2-5, is ETGVTQSPTHLIKTRGQQVTLRCSSQSGHNTVSWYQQALGQGPQFIFQYYREEENGRGNFPPRFSGLQFPNYSSELNVNALELDDSALYLCASSLRERGEETQYFGPGTRLLVL.